The clone carrying this T cell receptor (beta chain) was found once. Germline V gene lookup returns CDR1 LNHDA and CDR2 SQIVND (reference sequence). Losses at the gene ends were 5 bases for V and 8 bases for J; bases not matched to a gene: 10. This CDR3 spans 14 amino acids. These data belong to a study of blood T cell repertoires in COVID-19. In the study overall: COVID-19 samples from acute and convalescent phases originated in the United States, Italy and Spain. PBMCs, B-cell-depleted T cells, or T cells provided the cDNA or gDNA that made up the material.

It was during active infection that Seattle patients were enrolled and then longitudinally followed. Per the authors' pipeline: Estimation of nucleated cell counts relied on the amplification of reference gene primers. Sequencing used immunoSEQ multiplex PCR; TCRdb keeps in-frame clones, though not all of them. Clone size and V and J calls were adopted from that table, with D and trimming inferred from the DNA. The sample includes some 220,000 clones, around four fifths seen only once; the top ten take approximately 5%. Sequenced input: peripheral blood. This sequence originates from a woman between 70 and 85 years old with COVID-19, enrolled during active disease. V is TRBV19 and J is TRBJ1-1, with 8 positions matching TRBD1. The CDR3 is CASSWDRIVSEAFF. Written as DNA, the CDR3 is TGTGCCAGTAGTTGGGACAGGATTGTTTCCGAAGCTTTCTTT.